The T cell receptor beta chain under discussion was sequenced for a study of beta chain features in type 1 diabetes. Broader study findings: Type 1 diabetes patients had TCRB CDR3s that were shorter (moderately but significantly so) in all four CD4+ subsets.

Reverse transcribing all isolated RNA meant expressed TCRB transcripts were sequenced. Produced via immunoSEQ multiplex PCR; TCRdb's table is partial and in-frame only. The sample has approximately 280,000 clones; roughly 15% are singletons. Germline V gene lookup returns CDR1 MNHEY and CDR2 SMNVEV (reference sequence). This CDR3 contains 14 residues. J lost 2 bases, V lost 9 bases, and 8 bases had no gene match. This clone was detected only a few times. Its antigen is still unknown. The source of this sequence is a man between 18 and 29 years old with type 1 diabetes. The sequenced sample was naive CD4+ T cells from blood. This chain connects TRBV27 to TRBJ2-7, with 9 bases aligning to TRBD1. The CDR3 DNA reads as TGTGCCAGTCAAGTCGGGACAGGGCCCTACGAGCAGTACTTC. This encodes CASQVGTGPYEQYF.